The 5 T cell receptor beta chains in this list originate from one sample, sequenced in a study of CD8 T cells in Susac syndrome (dated by TCRdb to the late 2010s). The protocol used for the library was the immunoSEQ multiplex PCR assay. RNA was extracted using the RNeasy kit, and roughly 0.45 to 1 microgram was reverse transcribed with random hexamers. TCRdb took the public reads, trimmed them with fastp at Q25, ran MiXCR for clone calling and kept in-frame beta chains. Duplicate CDR3 protein sequences are folded into a single record with the most common DNA and genes. Present in this sample are 180,000 or so distinct CDR3 sequences, more than 90% of which were seen just once. The top ten clones comprise roughly 0.13% of the sample. Source material: CD4+ T cells from PBMCs. These receptors all come from a human donor in good health.

J is TRBJ2-1 and V is TRBV9; tentatively, D is TRBD1 or TRBD2 (6 bases each). Germline V gene data show CDR1 as SGDLS and CDR2 as YYNGEE. CDR3 length equals 15 residues. V lost 0 bases to trimming and J lost 0 bases, with 7 bases between them. For the CDR3, the DNA is TGTGCCAGCAGCGTAGCGGGGGCCTCCTACAATGAGCAGTTCTTC. As protein: CASSVAGASYNEQFF. The full variable domain, completed using reference TRBV9 and TRBJ2-1, is DSGVTQTPKHLITATGQRVTLRCSPRSGDLSVYWYQQSLDQGLQFLIQYYNGEERAKGNILERFSAQQFPDLHSELNLSSLELGDSALYFCASSVAGASYNEQFFGPGTRLTVL.

The chain couples TRBV20-1 to TRBJ2-1; D remains unclear. Trimming removed 6 bases from V and 7 bases from J, with 19 bases in between. Germline V gene sequence: CDR1 DFQATT, CDR2 SNEGSKA (reference sequence). This CDR3 has 14 residues. CDR3 amino acids: CSARRGEESNEQFF. The CDR3 bases are TGCAGTGCCCGACGAGGAGAAGAGTCGAATGAGCAGTTCTTC.

V and J are TRBV20-1 and TRBJ1-6, with 8 bases matching TRBD1. This CDR3 contains 15 residues. Germline V gene sequence: CDR1 DFQATT, CDR2 SNEGSKA (reference sequence). V trimming: 3 bases; J trimming: 4 bases; junction bases outside the gene matches: 5. CDR3 sequence reads: CSARGTGGYNSPLHF. In DNA, the CDR3 is TGCAGTGCTAGGGGGACAGGAGGGTATAATTCACCCCTCCACTTT.

V gene TRBV4-2 combines with J gene TRBJ2-3, with TRBD2 matching 11 bases. Trimming took 1 base from V and 3 from J; bases not matched to a gene: 6. Per the germline V gene, CDR1 is LGHNA and CDR2 is YNFKEQ. CDR3 length: 17 amino acids. This CDR3 reads CASSQGNSGGGTDTQYF. For the CDR3, the DNA is TGTGCCAGCAGCCAAGGGAATAGCGGGGGGGGGACAGATACGCAGTATTTT.

The chain couples TRBV3-1 to TRBJ1-5, with D uncertain. The CDR3 totals 15 residues. Germline lookup yields CDR1 LGHDT and CDR2 YNNKEL (reference sequence). Trimming took off 3 bases at V and 6 bases at J, with 15 bases between the two ends. The CDR3 nucleotides are TGTGCCAGCAGCCAGTCCACGGGATGGGGTCAGCCCCAGCATTTT. Translated, it gives CASSQSTGWGQPQHF.